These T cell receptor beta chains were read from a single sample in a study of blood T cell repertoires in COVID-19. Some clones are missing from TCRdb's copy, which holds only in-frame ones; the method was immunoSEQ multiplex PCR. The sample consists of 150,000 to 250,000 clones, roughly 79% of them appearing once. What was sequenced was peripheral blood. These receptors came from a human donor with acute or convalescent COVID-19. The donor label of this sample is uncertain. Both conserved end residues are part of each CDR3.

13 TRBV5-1 CASSTGSDEKLFF
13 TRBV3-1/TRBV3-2 CASSQGQGQPQHF
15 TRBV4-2 CASSQVRSRGNTIYF
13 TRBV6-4 CASKDSKNTEAFF
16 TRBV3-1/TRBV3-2 CASSQQGGSGTGELFF
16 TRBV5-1 CASSLAKTGGGEKLFF
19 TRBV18 CASSSFGGAGAAGANVLTF
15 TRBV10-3 CAISSGLAGRETQYF
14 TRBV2 CASSADIGSYEQYF
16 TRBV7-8 CASSSWTAHSNQPQHF